This TCR beta chain was captured by sequencing in a study of T cells in Graves' hyperthyroidism and ophthalmopathy. Germline loops: CDR1 SNHLY, CDR2 FYNNEI. The CDR3 contains 13 residues. V trimming: 8 bases; J trimming: 1 base; junction bases outside the gene matches: 4. For the diagnoses, clinical symptoms, serum thyroxine and TRAb, thyroid ultrasound and orbital computed tomography were used. In this sample, this clonotype turned up many times. Researchers took RNA transcripts and amplified the TCR beta CDR3 regions from them. TCR CDR3 underwent first-round RT-PCR with the HTBI primer set. Each CDR3 protein gets one entry after TCRdb re-called the multiplex PCR reads with MiXCR. The sample holds approximately 600,000 distinct CDR3 sequences; about 15% are singletons and the top ten take about 5.8%.

The genes are TRBV2 and TRBJ1-1; 7 positions match TRBD1. The source of this sequence is a woman in her thirties with Graves' hyperthyroidism that later progressed to Graves' ophthalmopathy. Sequenced sample: blood. CDR3 DNA sequence: TGTGCCAGCCCAAGACAGGGGAACACTGAAGCTTTCTTT. It encodes CASPRQGNTEAFF.